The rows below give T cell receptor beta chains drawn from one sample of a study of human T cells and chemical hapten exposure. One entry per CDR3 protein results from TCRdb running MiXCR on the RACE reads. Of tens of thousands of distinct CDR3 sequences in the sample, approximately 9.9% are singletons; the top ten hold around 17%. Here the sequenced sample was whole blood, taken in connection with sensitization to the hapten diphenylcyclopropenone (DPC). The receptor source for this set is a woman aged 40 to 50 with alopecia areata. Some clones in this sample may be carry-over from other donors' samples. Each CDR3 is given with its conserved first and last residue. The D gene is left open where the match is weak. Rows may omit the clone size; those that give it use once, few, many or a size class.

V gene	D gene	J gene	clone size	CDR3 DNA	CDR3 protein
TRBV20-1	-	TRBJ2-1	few	TGCAGTGCTAGAGATCCCCAGAACAATGAGCAGTTCTTC	CSARDPQNNEQFF
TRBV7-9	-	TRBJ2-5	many	TGTGCCAGCAGCCACAGAGCTCAAGAGACCCAGTACTTC	CASSHRAQETQYF
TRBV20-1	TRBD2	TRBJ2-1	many	TGCAGTGCTAGACTGACTAGCGGGGGGTTCGGTGAGCAGTTCTTC	CSARLTSGGFGEQFF
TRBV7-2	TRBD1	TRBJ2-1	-	TGTGCCAGCAGCCATGACAGGGGGCCGGAGCAGTTCTTC	CASSHDRGPEQFF
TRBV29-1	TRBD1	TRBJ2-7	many	TGCAGCGCAGCCCCGGGACAGGCTTTCTACGAGCAGTACTTC	CSAAPGQAFYEQYF
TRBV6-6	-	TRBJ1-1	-	TGTGCCAGCAGTTACTCGGGGAGCACTGAAGCTTTCTTT	CASSYSGSTEAFF
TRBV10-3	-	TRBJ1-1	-	TGTGCCATCAGTGACAAGATGGAGACTGAAGCTTTCTTT	CAISDKMETEAFF
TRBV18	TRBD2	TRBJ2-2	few	TGTGCCAGCTCACCGTCCGGGACTAGCAGGACCGGGGAGCTGTTTTTT	CASSPSGTSRTGELFF
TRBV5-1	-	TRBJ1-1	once	TGCGCCAGCAGCTTGAAGGGGCCGTGGGACACTGAAGCTTTCTTT	CASSLKGPWDTEAFF
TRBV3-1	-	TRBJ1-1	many	TGTGCCAGCAGCCCAGAAGCCGGTAACACTGAAGCTTTCTTT	CASSPEAGNTEAFF
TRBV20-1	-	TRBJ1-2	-	TGCAGTGCGGGGAGCGCCGCTAACTATGGCTACACCTTC	CSAGSAANYGYTF
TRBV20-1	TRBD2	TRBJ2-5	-	TGCAGTGCTAGGACTAGCGGCCATGGGACCCAGTACTTC	CSARTSGHGTQYF
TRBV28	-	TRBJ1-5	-	TGTGCCAGCAGTAACTACAGGGCCCAGCCCCAGCATTTT	CASSNYRAQPQHF
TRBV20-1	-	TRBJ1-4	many	TGCAGTGCTAAGGGGCAGAGCGGTGATGAAAAACTGTTTTTT	CSAKGQSGDEKLFF
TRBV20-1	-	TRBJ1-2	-	TGCAGCCCCAGGACAGTCGGCTACACCTTC	CSPRTVGYTF
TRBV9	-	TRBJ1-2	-	TGTGCCAGCAGCCGGGCAGGGAGCAACTATGGCTACACCTTC	CASSRAGSNYGYTF
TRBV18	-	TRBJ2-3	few	TGTGCCAGCTCACCAGGGACAGATACGCAGTATTTT	CASSPGTDTQYF
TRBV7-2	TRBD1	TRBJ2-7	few	TGTGCCAGCAGCTCTGTCGGACAGGTTTACTCCTACGAGCAGTACTTC	CASSSVGQVYSYEQYF
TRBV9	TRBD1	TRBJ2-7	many	TGTGCCAGCAGCGCCGACAGGGTCGGGAACGAGCAGTACTTC	CASSADRVGNEQYF
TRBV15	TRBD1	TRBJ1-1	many	TGTGCCACCAGCAGAGATAGGGGGCTGGCTGAAGCTTTCTTT	CATSRDRGLAEAFF